This T cell receptor beta chain was identified in a study of cytomegalovirus exposure and HLA in healthy donors. Notes on the study in general: From TCR beta sequences, most subjects' HLA-A and HLA-B alleles were reportedly predicted accurately. Common viral pathogens seemed, in a later analysis, to connect with several of the most significant clusters.

A note on this clone: What it binds is unknown.

The primer mix had 60 Vbeta and 13 Jbeta primers. Sequenced by immunoSEQ multiplex PCR; TCRdb stores in-frame clones only, minus some. This table has 75,000 to 90,000 clones, 79% appearing once. CDR1 LNHNV and CDR2 YYDKDF come from the germline V gene (reference sequence). CDR3 length: 20 amino acids. Germline trimming cut 4 bases from V and 3 bases from J; bases unmatched to any gene: 13. The chain uses TRBV15 and TRBJ2-2; 14 positions match TRBD2. The sequence was obtained from a woman aged 35 to 49 in good health and CMV-seropositive. The sequenced sample was PBMCs. This CDR3 reads CATSIGTSGSWGRDTGELFF. As DNA, the CDR3 is TGTGCCACCAGCATAGGGACTAGCGGGAGTTGGGGTAGGGACACCGGGGAGCTGTTTTTT.